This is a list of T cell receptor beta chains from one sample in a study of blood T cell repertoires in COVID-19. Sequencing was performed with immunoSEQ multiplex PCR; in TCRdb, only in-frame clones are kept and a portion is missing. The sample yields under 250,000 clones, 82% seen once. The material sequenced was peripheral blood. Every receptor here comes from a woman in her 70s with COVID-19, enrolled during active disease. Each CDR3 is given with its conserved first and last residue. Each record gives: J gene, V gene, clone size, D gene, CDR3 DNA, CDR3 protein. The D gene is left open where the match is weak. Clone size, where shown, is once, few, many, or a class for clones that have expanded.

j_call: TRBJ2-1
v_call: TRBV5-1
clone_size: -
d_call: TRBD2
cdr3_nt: TGCGCCAGCAGCGCCACTAGCGGGAGTCGAGGCAATGAGCAGTTCTTC
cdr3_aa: CASSATSGSRGNEQFF

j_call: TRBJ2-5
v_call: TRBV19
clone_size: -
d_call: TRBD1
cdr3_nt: TGTGCCAGTAGTATTTACTCGGACAGGGGCAGGGGGACCCAGTACTTC
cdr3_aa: CASSIYSDRGRGTQYF

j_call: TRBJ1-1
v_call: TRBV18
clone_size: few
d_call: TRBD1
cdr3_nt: TGTGCCAGCTCACCCCGCGGGGACAGCAATAATGAAGCTTTCTTT
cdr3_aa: CASSPRGDSNNEAFF

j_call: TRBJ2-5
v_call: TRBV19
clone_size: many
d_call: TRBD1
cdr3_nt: TGTGCCAGTAGTACCACCCGACAGGGAGAGACCCAGTACTTC
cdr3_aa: CASSTTRQGETQYF

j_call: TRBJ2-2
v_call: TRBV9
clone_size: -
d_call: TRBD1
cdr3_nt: TGTGCCAGCACCGGAAACCCCGGGACAGGGGCCGGGGAGCTGTTTTTT
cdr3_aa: CASTGNPGTGAGELFF

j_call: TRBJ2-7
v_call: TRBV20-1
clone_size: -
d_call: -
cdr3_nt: TGCAGTGCGAGTGAGACTGTCTCCTACGAGCAGTACTTC
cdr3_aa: CSASETVSYEQYF

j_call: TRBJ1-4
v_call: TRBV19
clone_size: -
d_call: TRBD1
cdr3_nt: TGTGCCAGTACTGACAGGGCAACTAATGAAAAACTGTTTTTT
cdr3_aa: CASTDRATNEKLFF

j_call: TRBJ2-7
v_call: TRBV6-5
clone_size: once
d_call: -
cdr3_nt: TGTGCCAGCATCGTGGGCCAGTGGGAGCAGTACTTC
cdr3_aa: CASIVGQWEQYF

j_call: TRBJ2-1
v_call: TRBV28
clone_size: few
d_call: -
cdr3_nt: TGTGCCAGCTTCTCTAGGGGGTCTAAGTTCTTC
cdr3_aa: CASFSRGSKFF

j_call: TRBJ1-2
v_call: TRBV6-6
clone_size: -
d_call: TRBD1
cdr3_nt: TGTGCCAGCAGGACAGGGGGCACGGGCTACACCTTC
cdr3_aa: CASRTGGTGYTF

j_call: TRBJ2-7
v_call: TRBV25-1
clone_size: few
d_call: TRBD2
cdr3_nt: TGTGCCAGCAGTGCCGGACTAGCGGGACGTTACGAGCAGTACTTC
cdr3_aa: CASSAGLAGRYEQYF

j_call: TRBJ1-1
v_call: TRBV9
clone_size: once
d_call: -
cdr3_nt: TGTGCCAGCAGCGTAGATGGCGGAGAAGCTTTCTTT
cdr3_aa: CASSVDGGEAFF

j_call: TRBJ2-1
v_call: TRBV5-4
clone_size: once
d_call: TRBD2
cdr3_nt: TGTGCCAGCAGCTCCAAGCGGGACCCCCACAATGAGCAGTTCTTC
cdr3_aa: CASSSKRDPHNEQFF

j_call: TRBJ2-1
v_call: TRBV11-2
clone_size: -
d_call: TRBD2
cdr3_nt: TGTGCCAGCACCCATAGCGGGAACGGCAATGAGCAGTTCTTC
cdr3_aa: CASTHSGNGNEQFF

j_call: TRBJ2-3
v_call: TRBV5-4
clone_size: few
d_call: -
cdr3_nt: TGTGCCAGCAGCTTGGGTAGAGCAGATACGCAGTATTTT
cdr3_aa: CASSLGRADTQYF

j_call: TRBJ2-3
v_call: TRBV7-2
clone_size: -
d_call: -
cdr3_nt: TGTGCCAGCAGCTTACAGTCGCCGGGCCACAGGGATACGCAGTATTTT
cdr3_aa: CASSLQSPGHRDTQYF

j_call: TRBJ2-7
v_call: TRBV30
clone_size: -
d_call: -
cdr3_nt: TGTGCCTGTGGTTTAGCGTCCGAGCAGTACTTC
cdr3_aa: CACGLASEQYF

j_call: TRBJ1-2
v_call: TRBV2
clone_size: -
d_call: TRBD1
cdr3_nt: TGTGCCAGCAGGCCCAGGGGGCAGAACTATGGCTACACCTTC
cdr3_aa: CASRPRGQNYGYTF

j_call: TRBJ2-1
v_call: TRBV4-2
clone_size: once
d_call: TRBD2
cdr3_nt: TGTGCCAGCAGCCAACTGAGACTAGCGGGAGGCCCCAACAATGAGCAGTTCTTC
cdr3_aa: CASSQLRLAGGPNNEQFF

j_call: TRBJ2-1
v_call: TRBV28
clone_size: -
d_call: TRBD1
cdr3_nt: TGTGCCAGCGGCTACACAGGGGCTTCCTACAATGAGCAGTTCTTC
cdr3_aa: CASGYTGASYNEQFF

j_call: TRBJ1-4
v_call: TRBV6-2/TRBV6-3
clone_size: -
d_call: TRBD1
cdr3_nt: TGTGCCAGCAGTTACGAGAGACAGGGGAATGAAAAACTGTTTTTT
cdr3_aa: CASSYERQGNEKLFF

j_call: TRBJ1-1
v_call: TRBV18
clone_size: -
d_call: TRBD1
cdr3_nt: TGTGCCAGCTCACCGGGACAGCCGAACACTGAAGCTTTCTTT
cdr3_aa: CASSPGQPNTEAFF

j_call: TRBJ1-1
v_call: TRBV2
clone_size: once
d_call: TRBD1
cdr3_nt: TGTGCCAGCAGGCTGGACAGGGTGAACACTGAAGCTTTCTTT
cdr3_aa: CASRLDRVNTEAFF

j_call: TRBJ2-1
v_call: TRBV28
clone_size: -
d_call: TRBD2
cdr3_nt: TGTGCCAGCAGTTTAAAGCGAGCGGGAGGGCCTTTCTACAATGAGCAGTTCTTC
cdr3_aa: CASSLKRAGGPFYNEQFF

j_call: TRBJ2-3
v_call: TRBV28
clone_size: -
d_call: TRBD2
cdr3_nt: TGTGCCAGCAGCCGCCCGGGACTAGGAGCAGATACGCAGTATTTT
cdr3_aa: CASSRPGLGADTQYF

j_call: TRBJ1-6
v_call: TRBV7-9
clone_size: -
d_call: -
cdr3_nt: TGTGCCAGCAACATTAATTCACCCCTCCACTTT
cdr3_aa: CASNINSPLHF

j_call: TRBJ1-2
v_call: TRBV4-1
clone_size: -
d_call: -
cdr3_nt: TGCGCCAGCAGCCAAGCGGTGGGGGGTCCAGGGAGCCGAGGCGGCTACACCTTC
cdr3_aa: CASSQAVGGPGSRGGYTF

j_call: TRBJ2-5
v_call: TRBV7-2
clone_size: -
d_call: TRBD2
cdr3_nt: TGTGCCAGCAGCTCCGGACTAGCGGTCTCCCAAGAGACCCAGTACTTC
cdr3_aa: CASSSGLAVSQETQYF

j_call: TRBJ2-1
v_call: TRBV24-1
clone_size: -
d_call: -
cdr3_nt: TGTGCCACCAGTGATTCTCTACCCCCTAACCTCAATGAGCAGTTCTTC
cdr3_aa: CATSDSLPPNLNEQFF

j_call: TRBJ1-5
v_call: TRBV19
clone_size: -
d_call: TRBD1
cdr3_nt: TGTGCCAGTAGTAGGGGGACAGGGGGGTTCGGCAATCAGCCCCAGCATTTT
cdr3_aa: CASSRGTGGFGNQPQHF

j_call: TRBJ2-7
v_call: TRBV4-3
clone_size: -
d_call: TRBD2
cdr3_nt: TGCGCCAGCAGCCAAGAAGAGAGTAGCGGGAGTATCTTTTACGAGCAGTACTTC
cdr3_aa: CASSQEESSGSIFYEQYF

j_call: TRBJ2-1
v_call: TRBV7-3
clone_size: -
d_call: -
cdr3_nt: TGTGCCAGCAGCCCACAGGCGGTACAGTTTAATGAGCAGTTCTTC
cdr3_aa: CASSPQAVQFNEQFF

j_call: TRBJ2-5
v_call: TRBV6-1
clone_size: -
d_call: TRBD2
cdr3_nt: TGTGCCAGCAGGGAAGCGGGGCGCGTCGGTGAGACCCAGTACTTC
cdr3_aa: CASREAGRVGETQYF

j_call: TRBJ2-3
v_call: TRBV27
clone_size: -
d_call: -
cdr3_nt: TGTGCCAGCAGTTTACGGGGGAGTCCCACAGATACGCAGTATTTT
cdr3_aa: CASSLRGSPTDTQYF

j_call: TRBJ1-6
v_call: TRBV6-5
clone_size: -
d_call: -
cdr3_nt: TGTGCCAGCAGGACGGCCTCCCAGGGTAATTCACCCCTCCACTTT
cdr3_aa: CASRTASQGNSPLHF

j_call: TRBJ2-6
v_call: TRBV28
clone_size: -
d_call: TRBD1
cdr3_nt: TGTGCCAGCAGTTTGGGACAGGGAACTGGGGCCAACGTCCTGACTTTC
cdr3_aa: CASSLGQGTGANVLTF

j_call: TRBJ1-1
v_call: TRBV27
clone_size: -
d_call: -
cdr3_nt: TGTGCCAGCAGTTTATCAAGGGGGTTAGAAGCTTTCTTT
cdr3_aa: CASSLSRGLEAFF

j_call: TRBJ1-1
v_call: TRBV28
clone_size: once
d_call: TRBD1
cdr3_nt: TGTGCCAGCACGATCAGGACAGGGTTGAACACTGAAGCTTTCTTT
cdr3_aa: CASTIRTGLNTEAFF

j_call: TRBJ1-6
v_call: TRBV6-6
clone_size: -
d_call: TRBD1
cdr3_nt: TGTGCCAGCACCGACCGAGGGACAGGGAGGTCACCCCTCCACTTT
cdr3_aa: CASTDRGTGRSPLHF

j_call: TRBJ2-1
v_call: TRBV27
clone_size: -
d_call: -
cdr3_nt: TGTGCCAGCAGTCTACTAGATCCGGGCAGGCAGTTCTTC
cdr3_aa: CASSLLDPGRQFF

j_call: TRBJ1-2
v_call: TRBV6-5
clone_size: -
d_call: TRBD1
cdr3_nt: TGTGCCAGCAGTTTCACGACAGGGGGTCACGGCTACACCTTC
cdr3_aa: CASSFTTGGHGYTF

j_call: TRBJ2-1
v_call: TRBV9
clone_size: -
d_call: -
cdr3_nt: TGTGCCAGCAGCGGAGCAGGTGATGAGCAGTTCTTC
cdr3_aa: CASSGAGDEQFF

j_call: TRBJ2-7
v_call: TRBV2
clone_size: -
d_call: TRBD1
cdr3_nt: TGTGCCAGCAGAGGGACAGGGAGCTCCTACGAGCAGTACTTC
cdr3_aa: CASRGTGSSYEQYF

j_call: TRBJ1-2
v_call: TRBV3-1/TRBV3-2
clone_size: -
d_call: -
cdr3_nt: TGTGCCAGCAGCCCCTACCCAGGTGTTCCCGATGGCTACACCTTC
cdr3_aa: CASSPYPGVPDGYTF

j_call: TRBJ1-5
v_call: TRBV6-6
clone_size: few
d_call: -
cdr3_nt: TGTGCCAGCAGTTATTTGCAGGAATATAGCAATCAGCCCCAGCATTTT
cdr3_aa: CASSYLQEYSNQPQHF

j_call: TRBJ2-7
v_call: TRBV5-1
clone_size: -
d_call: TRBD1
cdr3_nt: TGCGCCAGCAGCTCCTTAAGTCATGGAGGGACAGGGGTTTACGAGCAGTACTTC
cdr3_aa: CASSSLSHGGTGVYEQYF

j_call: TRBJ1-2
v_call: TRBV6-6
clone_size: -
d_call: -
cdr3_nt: TGTGCCAGCAGTTACGCAGGGTCCGGTGGCTACACCTTC
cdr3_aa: CASSYAGSGGYTF

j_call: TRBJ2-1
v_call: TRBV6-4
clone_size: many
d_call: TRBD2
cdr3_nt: TGTGCCAGCAGTGACTCTTGGGTAGGGACTAGCGGGAGGACTGAGCAGTTCTTC
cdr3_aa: CASSDSWVGTSGRTEQFF

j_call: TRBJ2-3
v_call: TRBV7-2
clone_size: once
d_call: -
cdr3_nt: TGTGCCAGCAGCCGGGAGTGGGAGGATACGCAGTATTTT
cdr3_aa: CASSREWEDTQYF

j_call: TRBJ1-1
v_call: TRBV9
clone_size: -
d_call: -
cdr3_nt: TGTGCCAGCAGCGGGGGTGGCTGGGGGGATCTGGCTTTCTTT
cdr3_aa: CASSGGGWGDLAFF

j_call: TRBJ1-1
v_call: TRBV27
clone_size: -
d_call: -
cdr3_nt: TGTGCCAGCAGTTCACAAAAGGGGACTGAAGCTTTCTTT
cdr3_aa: CASSSQKGTEAFF

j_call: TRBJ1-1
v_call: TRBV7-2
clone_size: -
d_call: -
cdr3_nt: TGTGCCAGCAGTGCGGCTTTGGGGGGAACTGAAGCTTTCTTT
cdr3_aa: CASSAALGGTEAFF